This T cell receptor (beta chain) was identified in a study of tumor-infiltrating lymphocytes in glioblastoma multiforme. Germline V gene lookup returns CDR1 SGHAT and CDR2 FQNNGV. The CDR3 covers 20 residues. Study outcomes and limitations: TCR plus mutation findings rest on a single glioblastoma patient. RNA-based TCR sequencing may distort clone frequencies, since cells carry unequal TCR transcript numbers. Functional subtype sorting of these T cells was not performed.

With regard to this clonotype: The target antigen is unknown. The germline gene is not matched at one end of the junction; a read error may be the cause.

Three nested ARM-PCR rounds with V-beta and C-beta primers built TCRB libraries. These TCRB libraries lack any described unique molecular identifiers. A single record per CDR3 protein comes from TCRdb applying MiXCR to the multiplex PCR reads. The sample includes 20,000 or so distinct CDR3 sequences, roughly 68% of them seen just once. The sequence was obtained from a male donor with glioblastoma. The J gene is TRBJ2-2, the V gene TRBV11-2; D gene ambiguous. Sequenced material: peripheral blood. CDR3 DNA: TGTGCCAGCACCCCCTCATTCAGCCAAGGGCTAGAGGTAAACACCCGGGAGCTGTTTTTT. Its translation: CASTPSFSQGLEVNTRELFF.